The clone carrying this T cell receptor beta chain turned up a few times. What it recognizes is unknown. Libraries for TCRalpha and TCRbeta carried sample barcodes and unique molecular identifiers via 5'RACE. Each CDR3 protein gets one entry after TCRdb re-called the 5' RACE reads with MiXCR. The sample includes more than 35,000 distinct CDR3 sequences, 8% to 10% of them seen just once. This sample is drawn from a study of T-cell memory formation after mild COVID-19. Study outcomes and limitations: The pre-infection memory compartment contained some responding clones, suggesting cross-reactive memory joined. While clones contracting from day 15 to 85 were balanced between CD4 and CD8, later expanders leaned CD4+. The second-wave clones peaking on day 37 were not confirmed as SARS-CoV-2-specific.

The V and J ends lost 0 bases and 11 bases respectively, with 17 bases between them. The CDR3 has 15 residues. CDR1 is MGHRA, CDR2 YSYEKL, per germline. The genes are TRBV4-1 and TRBJ1-5, with D uncertain. The material sequenced was PBMCs or a T cell subset sorted from them (not recorded which). The clonotype originates from an adult woman who had mild COVID-19 (a few samples of this study predate the infection). Cell type and time point are not known. The CDR3: CASSQDRPRRWTQHF. As DNA, the CDR3 is TGCGCCAGCAGCCAAGATAGGCCCCGGAGATGGACCCAGCATTTT.